What follows is one TCR beta chain and its context. Trimming pared 4 bases from V and 0 bases from J, leaving 11 bases between. Germline CDR1 is SGHVS and CDR2 is FNYEAQ. This CDR3 is built from 15 residues. The entry originates in a study of T cell changes during pregnancy in multiple sclerosis. Libraries were prepared by immunoSEQ multiplex PCR; TCRdb keeps only in-frame clonotypes and omits some of them. This sample carries around 100,000 clones, roughly 92% of them seen once, and the ten largest clones take 1.5% to 1.9%. This chain joins TRBV7-6 and TRBJ2-3, with D possibly being TRBD1 (5 bases). The clonotype comes from a female donor with multiple sclerosis, enrolled in a pregnancy study. Material: peripheral blood, obtained in the third trimester of pregnancy. Here the CDR3 reads CASSSGHPSTDTQYF. CDR3 sequence (DNA): TGTGCCAGCAGCTCTGGACACCCTAGCACAGATACGCAGTATTTT.